Below are 5 T cell receptor beta chains sequenced from a single sample in a study of blood T cell repertoires in COVID-19. TCRdb's table, derived via immunoSEQ multiplex PCR, lists solely in-frame clones and lacks some. This table has about 220,000 clones, about 82% appearing once. Sequencing was performed on peripheral blood. The receptors were sampled from a woman between 65 and 79 years old with COVID-19, enrolled during active disease.

This clone was seen a few times. The genes are TRBV7-9 and TRBJ2-1, with D perhaps TRBD2 (5 bases). The germline V gene encodes CDR1 SEHNR and CDR2 FQNEAQ (reference sequence). The CDR3 has 16 amino acids. The V gene lost 2 bases and the J gene lost 1 base, with 12 bases spanning the gap. This chain's CDR3 is CASSLKNRGSYNEQFF. DNA for the CDR3: TGTGCCAGCAGCTTAAAGAACCGAGGGTCCTACAATGAGCAGTTCTTC.

V gene TRBV18 combines with J gene TRBJ1-2; D remains unclear. From germline, CDR1 is KGHSH and CDR2 LQKENI. V was trimmed by 3 bases and J by 3 bases, leaving 8 bases between them. This CDR3 spans 13 amino acids. DNA for the CDR3: TGTGCCAGCTCACCGACAAATGACTATGGCTACACCTTC. Translating gives CASSPTNDYGYTF. Based on the CDR3 plus reference TRBV18 and TRBJ1-2, the full variable domain is NAGVMQNPRHLVRRRGQEARLRCSPMKGHSHVYWYRQLPEEGLKFMVYLQKENIIDESGMPKERFSAEFPKEGPSILRIQQVVRGDSAAYFCASSPTNDYGYTFGSGTRLTVV.

The rearrangement uses TRBV18 and TRBJ1-1; maybe TRBD1 (5 bases). V was trimmed by 1 base and J by 1 base, leaving 10 bases between them. CDR3 length: 15 residues. The germline V gene encodes CDR1 KGHSH and CDR2 LQKENI. CDR3 amino acids: CASSPQSDRNTEAFF. Here the CDR3 DNA reads TGTGCCAGCTCACCACAAAGCGACAGGAACACTGAAGCTTTCTTT.

This chain uses TRBV4-2 with TRBJ2-3, with TRBD2 identical over 8 bases. The V segment lost 1 base and the J segment 3 bases; nucleotides outside the gene matches: 9. CDR3 length equals 17 residues. Per germline, CDR1 LGHNA and CDR2 YNFKEQ. The CDR3, as DNA: TGTGCCAGCAGCCAAGGGTCGCGGGGGGCTAATACAGATACGCAGTATTTT. It specifies CASSQGSRGANTDTQYF.

The chain is built from TRBV7-2 and TRBJ1-3, with no clear D. CDR1 SGHTA and CDR2 FQGNSA come from the germline V gene. The CDR3 spans 15 residues. Trimming removed 1 base from V and 3 bases from J, with 10 bases in between. The CDR3, as DNA: TGTGCCAGCAGCTTAGATCCCTCAGGTGGAAACACCATATATTTT. It encodes CASSLDPSGGNTIYF.